The source of this T cell receptor beta chain is a study of T cell responses to AZD1222 COVID-19 vaccine. Germline CDR1 and CDR2: KGHSH and LQKENI. V was pared by 3 bases and J by 6 bases, with 9 bases between. CDR3 length: 13 amino acids. Measured with immunoSEQ multiplex PCR; TCRdb has only the in-frame clones, and not every one. The sample carries more than 110,000 clones, 90% recorded once. In the case of this clone: What it binds is not known.

The study's findings and limits: In a largely white British group with more females than males, clonal diversity was possibly underestimated. Vaccine-associated CD4 TCRs spanned spike, dominant at 160-218 and 743-854.

The chain combines TRBV18 with TRBJ1-3; a possible D gene is TRBD1 (5 bases). This clonotype was sampled from an adult in good health. The sample was peripheral blood, taken on day 0 of AZD1222 vaccination. CDR3 coding DNA: TGTGCCAGCTCACCTTCCAGGGAAAACACCATATATTTT. It encodes CASSPSRENTIYF.